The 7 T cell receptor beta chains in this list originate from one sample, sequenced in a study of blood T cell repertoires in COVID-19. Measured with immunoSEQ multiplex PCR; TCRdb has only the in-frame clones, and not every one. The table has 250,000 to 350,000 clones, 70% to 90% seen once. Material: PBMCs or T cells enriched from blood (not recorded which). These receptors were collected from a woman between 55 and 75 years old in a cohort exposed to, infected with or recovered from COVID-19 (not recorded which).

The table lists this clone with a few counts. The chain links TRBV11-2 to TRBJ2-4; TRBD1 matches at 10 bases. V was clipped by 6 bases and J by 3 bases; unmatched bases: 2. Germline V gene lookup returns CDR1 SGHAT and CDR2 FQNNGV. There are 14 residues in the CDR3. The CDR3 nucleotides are TGTGCCAGCAGTAGGACAGGGGGCAAAAACATTCAGTACTTC. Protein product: CASSRTGGKNIQYF.

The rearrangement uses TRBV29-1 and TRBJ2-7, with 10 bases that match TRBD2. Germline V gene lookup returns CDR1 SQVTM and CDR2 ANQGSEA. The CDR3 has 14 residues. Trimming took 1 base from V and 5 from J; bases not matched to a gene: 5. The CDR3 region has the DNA TGCAGCGTTGAAGTGTCACTAGCGGGGCACGAGCAGTACTTC. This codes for CSVEVSLAGHEQYF.

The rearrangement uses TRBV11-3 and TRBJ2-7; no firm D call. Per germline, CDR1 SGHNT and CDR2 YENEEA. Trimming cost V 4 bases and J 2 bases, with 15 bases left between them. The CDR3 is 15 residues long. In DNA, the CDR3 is TGTGCCAGCAGCTCCTCTACGCTCCCTCCCTACGAGCAGTACTTC. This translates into CASSSSTLPPYEQYF.

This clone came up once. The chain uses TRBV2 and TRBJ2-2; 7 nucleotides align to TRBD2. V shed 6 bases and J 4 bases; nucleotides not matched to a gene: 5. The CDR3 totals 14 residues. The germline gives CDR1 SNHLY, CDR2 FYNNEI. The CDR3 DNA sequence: TGTGCCAGCAGGGGAGGGAGGGTCACCGGGGAGCTGTTTTTT. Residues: CASRGGRVTGELFF.

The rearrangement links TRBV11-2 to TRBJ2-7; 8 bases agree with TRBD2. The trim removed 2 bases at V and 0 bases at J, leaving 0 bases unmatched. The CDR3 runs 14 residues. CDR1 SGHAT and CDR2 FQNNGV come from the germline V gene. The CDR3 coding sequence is TGTGCCAGCAGCTTAACTAGCGGCTCCTACGAGCAGTACTTC. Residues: CASSLTSGSYEQYF.

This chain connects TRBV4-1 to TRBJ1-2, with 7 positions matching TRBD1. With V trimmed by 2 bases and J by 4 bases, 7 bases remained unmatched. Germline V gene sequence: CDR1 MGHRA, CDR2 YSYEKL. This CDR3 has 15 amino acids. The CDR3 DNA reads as TGCGCCAGCAGCCAAAGGCTACAGGGGACCTATGGCTACACCTTC. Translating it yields CASSQRLQGTYGYTF.

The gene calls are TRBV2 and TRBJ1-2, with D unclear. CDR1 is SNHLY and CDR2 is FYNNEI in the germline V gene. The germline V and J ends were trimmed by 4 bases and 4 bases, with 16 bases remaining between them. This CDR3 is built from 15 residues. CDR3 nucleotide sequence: TGTGCCAGCAGTGTTAGAGGGTCTGGAGGCTATGGCTACACCTTC. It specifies CASSVRGSGGYGYTF.